This T cell receptor beta chain comes out of a study of blood T cell repertoires in COVID-19. Study summary: Acute-phase and convalescent COVID-19 samples originated in the United States, Italy and Spain. T cells, B-cell-depleted T cells, or PBMCs supplied cDNA or gDNA.

This CDR3 has 19 residues. Looked up from germline, CDR1 is SGHDN and CDR2 is FVKESK. V shed 1 base and J 0 bases; nucleotides not matched to a gene: 6. As handled by the study authors: From reference gene primer amplification, estimates of nucleated cell counts were derived. Generated by immunoSEQ multiplex PCR, the TCRdb table keeps only in-frame clones and is missing some. The DNA was the basis for D and trimming; V, J and clone size are from that table. The sample includes over 65,000 clones, 80% to 85% of them seen just once. This clone was detected a few times. The chain links TRBV14 to TRBJ2-1; TRBD2 agrees at 13 bases. The source of this sequence is a human donor in a cohort sampled during active COVID-19. Sequences were obtained from peripheral blood. CDR3 in DNA: TGTGCCAGCAGCCAAGCCCGACTAGCGGGAGGATTCTCCTACAATGAGCAGTTCTTC. It specifies CASSQARLAGGFSYNEQFF.